This T cell receptor beta chain was recovered during a study of cytomegalovirus exposure and HLA in healthy donors (dated by TCRdb to 2017 to 2019). Concerning the study at large: An earlier analysis of approximately 640 of the donors reported 250 to 300 Gb of sequence data and 100 million to 130 million unique TCR beta sequences from some 180 million T cells. To predict cytomegalovirus infection status, the study brought together high-throughput TCR immunosequencing, statistical association of individual TCRs with disease status, and machine learning. Alongside the repertoire data, information on donor age, sex, ethnicity and CMV serostatus was compiled. An early release that covered roughly 600 HLA-typed donors contained approximately 300 gigabases of sequencing data and 80 million or so unique TCR sequences. The study used immunosequencing to profile the T cell repertoires of about 670 subjects and linked those repertoires to cytomegalovirus serostatus. A separate validation cohort of roughly 110 different subjects was used in addition to the roughly 620-subject first cohort. The later analysis used no new phenotypic data to find candidate immune exposures, relying instead on TCR beta sequences and their occurrence across donors. Every repertoire in the discovery cohort had been generated on one and the same sequencing platform. Because of strong linkage in the cohort, a few DR-DQ haplotypes were treated as single units for association and clustering. To study patterns of TCR occurrence, a later analysis re-analyzed previously published TCR beta repertoires from around 700 donors and added high-resolution HLA genotyping. HLA typing covered class I and class II loci at four-digit resolution. In a later genetic analysis, genome-wide SNP genotypes for about 60% of the 666 donors were used, and that subset was treated as a discovery cohort. An earlier analysis of about 620 of the donors applied high-throughput TCR beta sequencing to assess whether each TCR beta V gene segment acted as functional or pseudogenic. Among roughly 400 genotyped donors of the cohort, an average of about 240,000 unique TCR beta nucleotide sequences were sequenced per donor, around a sixth of them non-productive. The number of donors typed differed by locus, with about 629-630 for A, B, C, DRB1 and DQB1, 522 for DQA1, over 600 for DPA1, and some 440 for DPB1. Of the roughly 410 genotyped donors, roughly 76% were placed in the genetic ancestry cluster associated with self-reported Caucasian donors. The study was designed to test whether signatures of past pathogen exposure could be identified by cataloging public T cell receptors. What the authors observed across the whole study: In an earlier analysis of some 550 of the donors, most TCR beta V segments were observed in productive rearrangements about 90% or about 30% of the time, broadly matching IMGT annotations. Seventeen rarely observed V segments, including chromosome 9 orphons, were excluded from the earlier analysis of approximately 500 of the donors because counts were too low. An association between a missense DCLRE1C variant and V-gene and J-gene trimming of TCR beta chains was found in a later genetic analysis and replicated in an independent cohort. In a later analysis, HLA-associated TCR beta chains showed more clonal expansion and lower generation probabilities than non-associated chains that were equally common. A few of the identified cytomegalovirus-associated TCR beta chains were confirmed in vitro to be specific for cytomegalovirus antigens. The classifier was reported to diagnose cytomegalovirus status with high specificity and sensitivity in both the original and validation cohorts. A further reported finding was that TCR beta sequences accurately predicted the HLA-A and HLA-B alleles for most subjects in the first cohort. According to the authors, the approach could potentially be generalized to other disease states and immunological phenotypes. CMV serostatus was the only immune exposure information available for the cohort. Most TCR sequences were observed very rarely across donors, whereas some public TCRs were present in many individuals. At a false discovery rate of 0.05, a later analysis linked some 18,000 TCR beta sequences to specific HLA alleles. A group of highly shared sequence variants was considered likely to be a technical artifact of the sequencing pipeline. Compared with the approximately 700-donor mean, donors in an Asian-associated ancestry cluster had fewer N-insertions in productive TCRs, according to a later genetic analysis. When HLA alleles, especially DR and DQ, strongly co-occurred, TCR associations were difficult to assign to individual alleles. Because HLA typing was unavailable for some donors at each locus, only the typed subset was used in association tests. A later analysis found that most CMV-associated TCR beta chains appeared HLA-restricted, with HLA associations seemingly driven largely by CMV exposure. Presence/absence analyses assumed roughly uniform sequencing depth across donors, an assumption that may not hold. Only TCR beta chains were sequenced in this cohort, and the absence of alpha or paired-chain data limited detectable features. Some IMGT-functional V segments, including TRBV6-2 and TRBV6-3, could not be told apart with the 87-base-pair reads, so those segments were excluded. In a later analysis, TCR association rates were found to vary across HLA loci, with the most associated TCRs seen for DRB1 alleles and the fewest for HLA-C alleles. The study gave a list of some 150 TCR beta chains associated with cytomegalovirus. Linkage disequilibrium might explain the correlated functional status among segregating V segments, but an unknown experimental factor could not be excluded. A later analysis reported that several top co-occurrence clusters appeared linked to parvovirus B19, influenza, CMV and Epstein-Barr virus.

As for this clone: The antigen it binds to is not known. No base quality information exists; no much larger clone differs at one position.

The cohort consisted of some 670 healthy bone marrow donors. At the time of sampling, every cohort member was nominally healthy, though immune exposures that went unrecorded were likely present. The donor tested CMV seronegative, placing the donor among the approximately 360 seronegative members of the cohort. A peripheral blood sample was provided by each donor, and peripheral blood mononuclear cells were used for TCR beta sequencing. The Qiagen DNeasy Blood Extraction Kit was used to extract genomic DNA from the blood cell samples. Library preparation used the immunoSEQ multiplex PCR assay. The multiplex PCR relied on a mix of 60 forward primers for TCR Vbeta segments and 13 reverse primers for TCR Jbeta segments. The CDR3 region of rearranged TCR beta genes was amplified from genomic DNA by a multiplex PCR assay. On the Illumina HiSeq System, the amplified TCR beta libraries were sequenced as 87-base-pair reads. The study's own analysis went as follows. In a later analysis, about 80 million unique TCR beta chains were counted across the roughly 610 repertoires, and approximately 9.9 million of these chains were shared by at least two donors. Raw reads were error-corrected and collapsed into unique sequences with a nearest-neighbor algorithm that merged closely related sequences to remove PCR and sequencing errors. To assign V, D and J gene segments, CDR3 sequences were aligned to IMGT reference sequences. For a sequence to be retained, at least a six-nucleotide match to both a V gene segment and a J gene segment was required. A rearrangement was called productive if the CDR3 had no stop codons and remained in frame with V and J, and every other rearrangement was called non-productive. CDR3 was defined by IMGT convention, running from the second conserved V-encoded cysteine to the conserved J-encoded phenylalanine. The earlier analysis of 587 of the donors excluded sequences that lacked an unambiguous match to a single V gene segment. In an earlier analysis of some 590 of the donors, V segments were called functional above 56.7% productive rearrangements and were called segregating when the between-donor standard deviation exceeded 5%. To diagnose cytomegalovirus status from the catalog of TCR beta chain sequences, a statistical classification framework was built. A later analysis assigned V and J genes by comparing TCR nucleotide sequences with IMGT/GENE-DB human TR gene sequences. A later analysis assigned CDR3 sequences and most-parsimonious VDJ recombination scenarios with the TCRdist pipeline. A later analysis defined each TCR beta chain by its CDR3 amino acid sequence plus V-gene family, and excluded reads lacking a unique V-gene family. To address suspected cross-contamination and a sequencing artifact, a later analysis removed around 600 highly shared, low-generation-probability nucleotide sequences. In a later analysis, a clonal expansion index was calculated for each public chain from normalized within-repertoire ranks of inferred template counts. In a later analysis, generation probabilities were computed using a VDJ recombination model fitted to out-of-frame rearrangements, and the results were checked against IGoR. In a later analysis, TCR-TCR, TCR-HLA and TCR-CMV co-occurrence was scored with hypergeometric tests, and a repertoire-size bias correction was applied to TCR pairs. In a later analysis, false discovery rates were estimated by permuting HLA or CMV assignments 20 times. In a later analysis, co-occurring TCRs were grouped with DBSCAN, and TCRdist sequence similarity was added when clustering was performed within HLA-allele-positive subsets. Repertoires with fewer than 30,000 or more than 120,000 public chains were left out of co-occurrence clustering, as were about five repertoires with anomalous nucleotide sharing. This immuneACCESS table, as held by TCRdb, lists in-frame sequences with V and J called but not all clones. Of the missing ones, under half trace to an unresolved V gene in checked studies; the others have no known cause. That table furnishes V, J and clone size, whereas the DNA furnished D and trimming. This sample lists about 180,000 clones; about 80% were detected once. The biggest ten clones account for 1.5% of the sample.

Trimming costs V 2 bases and J 1 base, and their ends lie 5 bases apart. From a lookup of the germline V gene, CDR1 and CDR2 are SGHTA and FQGNSA. The CDR3 covers 14 residues, taking in both the cysteine and the phenylalanine. The entry retains the CDR3 DNA only, 42 bases that are in frame from base 1. The chain joins TRBV7-2 to TRBJ2-2; confidence is insufficient to name the D gene. Sequencing was carried out using PBMCs. This sequence was found in a man aged 35-49 years in good health and CMV-seronegative. The CDR3 is CASSLYRNTGELFF. The base sequence is TGTGCCAGCAGCTTATACAGGAACACCGGGGAGCTGTTTTTT. With the portions outside the CDR3 filled from the reference TRBV7-2 and TRBJ2-2 genes, the complete variable region becomes GAGVSQSPSNKVTEKGKDVELRCDPISGHTALYWYRQSLGQGLEFLIYFQGNSAPDKSGLPSDRFSAERTGGSVSTLTIQRTQQEDSAVYLCASSLYRNTGELFFGEGSRLTVL.